One and the same sample provided the 24 T cell receptor beta chains below, sequenced in a study of read filtering for tumor transcriptome and immune sequencing. This library used about 360 ng RNA and molecular barcoded adaptors spanning alpha/delta and beta/gamma chains. From the reads, TCRdb called clonotypes with MiXCR, one entry per CDR3 protein. The table lists 30,000 to 35,000 distinct CDR3 sequences, around 18% of them singletons. Sequenced material: a population of CD138-negative cells sorted from bone marrow. Receptor source: a donor older than 35 with multiple myeloma.

This clonotype was found many times. The chain couples TRBV5-5 to TRBJ2-7; D uncertain. In germline, CDR1 is SGHKS, CDR2 YYEKEE (reference sequence). V shed 4 bases and J shed 3 bases, with 11 bases lying between them. This CDR3 contains 13 residues. This chain's CDR3 is CASSIQIYYEQYF. The DNA of the CDR3 is TGTGCCAGCAGCATACAGATTTACTACGAGCAGTACTTC. The full variable domain, rest sourced from reference TRBV5-5 and TRBJ2-7, is DAGVTQSPTHLIKTRGQQVTLRCSPISGHKSVSWYQQVLGQGPQFIFQYYEKEERGRGNFPDRFSARQFPNYSSELNVNALLLGDSALYLCASSIQIYYEQYFGPGTRLTVT.

This clonotype was recorded at least ten times. The CDR3 is CASSRTVLAGLGNSYEQYF. Written as DNA, the CDR3 is TGCGCCAGCAGTCGGACCGTGTTGGCGGGGTTAGGGAATTCCTACGAGCAGTACTTC. This rearrangement joins TRBV4-1 to TRBJ2-7, with a tentative D call TRBD2 (6 bases). This CDR3 has 19 amino acids. Looked up from germline, CDR1 is MGHRA and CDR2 is YSYEKL. Trimming shortened V by 6 bases and J by 1 base, and 28 bases separated the two germline ends.

This clonotype has a count of ten or more. The chain has TRBV5-1 and TRBJ1-4; tentative D call: TRBD1 (5 bases). With 4 bases removed from V and 4 bases from J, the gap between germline ends came to 11 bases. The CDR3 spans 14 residues. The germline V gene encodes CDR1 SGHRS and CDR2 YFSETQ. The CDR3 sequence: CASSPAGLNEKLFF. The CDR3 DNA reads TGCGCCAGCAGCCCGGCGGGGCTTAATGAAAAACTGTTTTTT.

The V gene is TRBV7-2, the J gene TRBJ1-3; the D gene is possibly TRBD1 (5 bases). The CDR3 spans 16 residues. Germline loops: CDR1 SGHTA, CDR2 FQGNSA. Trimming removed 1 base at V and 4 bases at J, with 14 bases between. The CDR3 coding sequence is TGTGCCAGCAGCTTAGTCGGCCCGGGGGTCGGAAACACCATATATTTT. Translated, it gives CASSLVGPGVGNTIYF.

This clonotype was seen ten or more times. J is TRBJ2-3 and V is TRBV20-1; D is undetermined. CDR1 is DFQATT and CDR2 is SNEGSKA in the germline V gene (reference sequence). V lost 5 bases and J lost 0, with 15 bases in between. The CDR3 is 15 residues long. The CDR3 nucleotides read TGCAGTGCTCCGGGCCGGGCGGCTAGCACAGATACGCAGTATTTT. Translated, it gives CSAPGRAASTDTQYF.

This clonotype was recorded once. This may arise from a read error, as a much more abundant clone is one base away. The J gene is TRBJ1-5, the V gene TRBV5-1; maybe TRBD1 (5 bases). The CDR3 is 15 amino acids. CDR1 and CDR2 from the germline V gene are SGHRS and YFSETQ. V was cut by 0 bases and J by 9 bases, with 16 bases left in between. The CDR3 loop is CASSLDGGGFRPQHF. Here the CDR3 DNA reads TGCGCCAGCAGCTTGGACGGCGGGGGATTCCGGCCCCAGCATTTT.

Remarks on this clonotype: A read error may explain this, as a much larger clone is one base away. CDR3 sequence reads: CSALSLGQGSDTLYF. CDR3 nucleotides: TGCAGTGCTTTAAGTTTGGGACAGGGCTCAGATACGCTGTATTTT. The chain links TRBV20-1 to TRBJ2-3, with TRBD1 identical over 9 bases. The CDR3 is 15 amino acids. The germline V gene has CDR1 DFQATT and CDR2 SNEGSKA (reference sequence).

Details on this clonotype: Lacking the conserved final phenylalanine or tryptophan, this CDR3 likely reflects a read error. This chain links TRBV5-1 with TRBJ2-1, with D tentatively TRBD2 (6 bases). CDR3 size: 12 residues. Germline V gives CDR1 SGHRS, CDR2 YFSETQ. The CDR3 reads CAGSYSGTEQFL. DNA of the CDR3: TGCGCCGGCAGCTATAGCGGCACTGAGCAGTTCCTC.

In this sample, this clonotype turned up many times. This chain uses TRBV18 with TRBJ2-5, with D maybe TRBD2 (5 bases). V was trimmed by 0 bases and J by 4 bases, leaving 12 bases between them. Germline lookup yields CDR1 KGHSH and CDR2 LQKENI. CDR3 length equals 15 residues. CDR3 residues: CASSPPRGFAETQYF. Here the CDR3 DNA reads TGTGCCAGCTCACCACCACGCGGGTTTGCAGAGACCCAGTACTTC.

Regarding this clonotype: A read error may be the cause here, since a much bigger clone is one base away. The chain links TRBV12-5 to TRBJ1-1; D unclear. Germline assignment: CDR1 LGHNT and CDR2 FRNRAP. This CDR3 comprises 15 residues. CDR3 region: CASGLQWLLNTEALF. CDR3 DNA: TGTGCTAGTGGTTTGCAGTGGTTACTGAACACTGAAGCTCTCTTT.

Remarks on this clonotype: Mismatch with germline at one junction end may stem from a read error. The V gene is TRBV7-9, the J gene TRBJ2-5; D is ambiguous. The CDR3 has 11 residues. Germline V gives CDR1 SEHNR, CDR2 FQNEAQ (reference sequence). CDR3: CVSSLVETQYF. CDR3 coding DNA: TGTGTCAGCAGCTTAGTTGAGACCCAGTACTTC.

This clonotype was counted at least ten times. The chain has TRBV11-2 and TRBJ2-1, with 10 bases identical to TRBD1. Germline V gene data show CDR1 as SGHAT and CDR2 as FQNNGV. V trimming: 5 bases; J trimming: 2 bases; junction bases outside the gene matches: 3. The CDR3 sequence is 15 residues long. The CDR3 region is CASSPGQGTYNEQFF. The CDR3 DNA follows: TGTGCCAGCAGCCCGGGACAGGGGACCTACAATGAGCAGTTCTTC.

In its sample, this clonotype ranks as medium-sized. V and J are TRBV24-1 and TRBJ1-1, with D uncertain. The CDR3 runs to 13 residues. V was clipped by 1 base and J by 4 bases, with 6 bases between them. CDR1 is KGHDR and CDR2 is SFDVKD in the germline V gene. The CDR3 here is CATSDFGVTEAFF. DNA of the CDR3: TGTGCCACCAGTGATTTCGGGGTCACTGAAGCTTTCTTT.

This clonotype was recorded at least ten times. The chain links TRBV4-1 to TRBJ2-2, with D unclear. Trimming removed 4 bases from V and 7 bases from J, with 4 bases in between. Germline CDR1 MGHRA, CDR2 YSYEKL. The CDR3 totals 11 residues. CDR3 bases: TGCGCCAGCAGCCTATTCGGGGAGCTGTTTTTT. Protein: CASSLFGELFF.

This clonotype was detected many times. The chain has TRBV29-1 and TRBJ1-2, with 7 bases that match TRBD1. Germline lookup yields CDR1 SQVTM and CDR2 ANQGSEA. J was trimmed by 2 bases and V by 4 bases; bases with no gene match: 7. This CDR3 has 14 amino acids. CDR3 protein: CSVVGETGNYGYTF. The CDR3 DNA is TGCAGCGTTGTTGGGGAGACAGGGAACTATGGCTACACCTTC.

This clonotype was counted at least ten times. One end of the junction is discordant with germline, which a read error may explain. This chain connects TRBV20-1 to TRBJ2-1, with D uncertain. Looked up from germline, CDR1 is DFQATT and CDR2 is SNEGSKA (reference sequence). CDR3 length equals 14 residues. The chain's CDR3 is CSAGSPYSYDEQFF. The DNA for the CDR3 is TGCAGTGCTGGATCACCATACTCCTACGATGAGCAGTTCTTC.

This clonotype has a count of ten or more. V gene TRBV12-3 or TRBV12-4 combines with J gene TRBJ2-2; TRBD2 agrees at 11 bases. This CDR3 has 15 amino acids. Trimming took 4 bases from V and 5 from J; bases not matched to a gene: 3. CDR3 protein: CASSSSGRWTGELFF. CDR3 coding DNA: TGTGCCAGCAGTTCTAGCGGGAGGTGGACCGGGGAGCTGTTTTTT.

In this sample, this clonotype turned up many times. The CDR3 loop is CASSPWTNSNQPQHF. CDR3 DNA sequence: TGTGCCAGTAGTCCCTGGACAAACAGCAATCAGCCCCAGCATTTT. This chain links TRBV19 with TRBJ1-5; perhaps TRBD1 as D (5 bases). V was shortened by 5 bases and J by 1 base, with 12 bases between the two germline ends. This CDR3 has 15 residues. From germline, CDR1 is LNHDA and CDR2 SQIVND (reference sequence).

This clonotype has more than one count but fewer than ten. The chain carries TRBV30 and TRBJ2-2; 11 bases match TRBD2. Germline CDR1 is GTSNPN and CDR2 is SVGIG (reference sequence). The V and J ends lost 8 bases and 8 bases, in that order; junction bases with no gene match: 16. The CDR3 spans 16 residues. CDR3 in DNA: TGTGCCGGGGGCCCCGGCGTAGCGGGGGGGCTGGGGGAGCTGTTTTTT. Protein sequence: CAGGPGVAGGLGELFF.

This clonotype was seen many times. This CDR3 reads CASSQDRNQPQHF. As DNA, the CDR3 is TGTGCCAGCAGCCAAGACCGAAATCAGCCCCAGCATTTT. This chain connects TRBV3-1 to TRBJ1-5; D gene uncertain. Looked up from germline, CDR1 is LGHDT and CDR2 is YNNKEL (reference sequence). The V and J ends lost 0 bases and 4 bases respectively, with 4 bases between them. The CDR3 extends over 13 amino acids.

This clonotype was detected ten times or more. V usage is TRBV19 and J usage is TRBJ2-2; 9 bases map to TRBD2. V gave up 4 bases and J gave up 5 bases; unmatched junction bases: 5. Germline-derived CDR1 and CDR2 are LNHDA and SQIVND (reference sequence). CDR3 length equals 15 residues. The CDR3 DNA reads TGTGCCAGTAGTAGGCCGGGACTAGCTACCGGGGAGCTGTTTTTT. Amino acid sequence: CASSRPGLATGELFF.

This clonotype occurred many times. The chain recombines TRBV19 with TRBJ1-5, with 8 bases lining up with TRBD1. The CDR3 consists of 15 residues. In germline, CDR1 is LNHDA, CDR2 SQIVND (reference sequence). The V gene end was trimmed by 10 bases and the J gene end by 4 bases; junction bases not matched to a gene: 12. For the CDR3, the DNA is TGTGCCAAACCTTCGGGACAGGAGATAAATCAGCCCCAGCATTTT. Encoded protein: CAKPSGQEINQPQHF.

The chain couples TRBV28 to TRBJ2-3; 10 bases align to TRBD2. This CDR3 has 16 residues. V gave up 4 bases and J gave up 6 bases; unmatched junction bases: 10. Germline V CDR1 and CDR2: MDHEN, SYDVKM. The chain's CDR3 is CASSSGTSVGRDTQYF. For the CDR3, the DNA is TGTGCCAGCAGTTCCGGGACTAGCGTTGGTCGGGATACGCAGTATTTT. The entire variable domain, with the rest obtained from reference TRBV28 and TRBJ2-3, is as follows: DVKVTQSSRYLVKRTGEKVFLECVQDMDHENMFWYRQDPGLGLRLIYFSYDVKMKEKGDIPEGYSVSREKKERFSLILESASTNQTSMYLCASSSGTSVGRDTQYFGPGTRLTVL.

About this clonotype: Relative to the germline gene, one junction end is altered; a read error may explain this. This chain uses TRBV6-1 with TRBJ1-4, with a weak D call TRBD1 (6 bases). CDR1 MNHNS and CDR2 SASEGT come from the germline V gene. The CDR3 spans 13 residues. The CDR3 nucleotides read TGTGCCAGCAGACTAAGGGGGAGTGGAAAACTGTTTTTC. Its protein product is CASRLRGSGKLFF.